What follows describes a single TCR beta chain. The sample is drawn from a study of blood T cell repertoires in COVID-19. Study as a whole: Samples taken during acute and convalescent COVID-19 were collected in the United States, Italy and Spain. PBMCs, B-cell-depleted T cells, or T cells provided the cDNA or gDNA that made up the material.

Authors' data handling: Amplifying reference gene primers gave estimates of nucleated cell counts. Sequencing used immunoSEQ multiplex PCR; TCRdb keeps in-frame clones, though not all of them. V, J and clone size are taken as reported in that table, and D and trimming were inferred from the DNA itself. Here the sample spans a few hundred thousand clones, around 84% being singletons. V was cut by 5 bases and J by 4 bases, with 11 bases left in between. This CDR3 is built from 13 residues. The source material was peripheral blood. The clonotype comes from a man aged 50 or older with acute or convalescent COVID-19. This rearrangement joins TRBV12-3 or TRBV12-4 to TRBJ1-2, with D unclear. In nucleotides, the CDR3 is TGTGCCAGCAGTCCTCGGGGTGTCTATGGCTACACCTTC. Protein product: CASSPRGVYGYTF.